Sequencing of this TCR beta chain was carried out in a study of shared clonotypes between healthy human individuals. Across the study: Samples came from a couple of female and a few male donors aged 18 to 49. Every donor yielded three CD4 naive, three CD4 memory, two CD8 naive and one CD8 memory plate.

Memory CD4+ cells were the fraction left after CD45RA+ naive selection. Generated by immunoSEQ multiplex PCR, the TCRdb table keeps only in-frame clones and is missing some. The sample lists roughly 2.5 million clones; around nine tenths were seen once. Trimming removed 5 bases at V and 5 bases at J, with 15 bases between. The CDR3 covers 14 residues. CDR1 is MNHNS, CDR2 SASEGT, per germline. The V gene is TRBV6-1, the J gene TRBJ1-1; D is unclear. The receptor's source is a man younger than 35 in good health. The source material was naive CD4+ T cells sorted from blood. Subset indicated: CD45RA+ positively selected. The chain's CDR3 is CASSLIMAETEAFF. CDR3 in DNA: TGTGCCAGCAGTCTAATCATGGCAGAAACTGAAGCTTTCTTT.